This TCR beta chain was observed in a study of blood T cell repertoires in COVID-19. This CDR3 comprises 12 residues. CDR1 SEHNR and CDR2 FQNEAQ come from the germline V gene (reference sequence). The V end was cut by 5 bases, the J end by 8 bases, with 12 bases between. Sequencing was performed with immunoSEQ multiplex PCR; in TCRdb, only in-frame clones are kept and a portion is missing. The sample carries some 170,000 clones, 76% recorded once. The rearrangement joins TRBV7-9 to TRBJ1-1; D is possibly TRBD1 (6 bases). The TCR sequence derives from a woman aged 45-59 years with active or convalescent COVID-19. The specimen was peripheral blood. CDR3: CASSTQTGEAFF. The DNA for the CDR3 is TGTGCCAGCAGCACCCAGACAGGCGAAGCTTTCTTT. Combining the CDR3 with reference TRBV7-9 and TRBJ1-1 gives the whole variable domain DTGVSQNPRHKITKRGQNVTFRCDPISEHNRLYWYRQTLGQGPEFLTYFQNEAQLEKSRLLSDRFSAERPKGSFSTLEIQRTEQGDSAMYLCASSTQTGEAFFGQGTRLTVV.